Following are 10 T cell receptor beta chains from one sample sequenced in a study of T cell clonality in common variable immunodeficiency. Assay used: immunoSEQ multiplex PCR; TCRdb lists only in-frame clones, some missing. The sample presents 45,000 to 60,000 clones, none singletons. Sequenced input: peripheral blood mononuclear cells. Receptors originate from a person aged 18-69 years in good health.

This clone was seen at least ten times. The sequenced fragment ends 3 residues before the CDR3 boundary, so the rest is inferred from the germline J gene. This chain links TRBV11-3 with TRBJ1-1; a possible D gene is TRBD1 (6 bases). The germline V gene has CDR1 SGHNT and CDR2 YENEEA. The CDR3 has 14 amino acids. V lost 7 bases to trimming and J lost 3 bases, with 15 bases between them. CDR3 sequence reads: CASKPGEGYTEAFF. The sequenced part of the CDR3 DNA is TGTGCCAGCAAGCCAGGGGAAGGTTACACTGAA.

This clone was observed many times. The read gets to within 3 residues of the CDR3 end, and the germline J gene fills in the rest. This chain joins TRBV24-1 and TRBJ2-7, with TRBD1 matching over 7 bases. The V segment lost 4 bases and the J segment 0 bases; nucleotides outside the gene matches: 14. Germline CDR1 reads KGHDR; CDR2 reads SFDVKD. The CDR3 has 18 amino acids. The CDR3 protein is CATSDRPPDRSSSYEQYF. Incomplete CDR3 DNA: TGTGCCACCAGTGACCGCCCCCCGGACAGGTCCAGCTCCTACGAG.

Ten or more counts support this clone. The read stops 3 residues short of the end of the CDR3; the missing end is completed from the germline J gene. The chain has TRBV12-3 or TRBV12-4 and TRBJ1-2; no clear D. The CDR3 spans 14 residues. This chain's CDR3 is CASSLAHRVGGYTF. The CDR3 bases that were read are TGTGCCAGCAGTTTAGCCCACCGGGTTGGCGGC.

This clone was counted at least ten times. With the read ending 3 residues before the CDR3 end, the germline J gene is used to fill in that end. J is TRBJ1-4 and V is TRBV7-9; D perhaps matches TRBD1 (6 bases). V was clipped by 10 bases and J by 6 bases, with 12 bases between them. CDR1 and CDR2 (germline): SEHNR, FQNEAQ (reference sequence). The CDR3 length is 12 residues. The DNA read from the CDR3 is TGTGCCACCTCGGAGGGGGATGAAAAA. Its translation: CATSEGDEK. The full CDR3 sequence reads CATSEGDEKLFF.

This clone showed up many times. The DNA ends 3 residues before the CDR3 does, and the rest of the CDR3 is filled in from the germline J gene. The chain is built from TRBV18 and TRBJ2-3; 9 nucleotides agree with TRBD2. Germline V CDR1 and CDR2: KGHSH, LQKENI. J gave up 2 bases and V 3 bases, and 9 bases lay outside the gene matches. The CDR3 length is 17 residues. The CDR3 reads CASSPLIAGVTTDTQYF. CDR3 bases read: TGTGCCAGCTCACCTCTGATAGCGGGGGTGACCACAGATACG.

This clone was detected many times. The CDR3 end lies 3 residues beyond the end of the read and is filled in from the germline J gene. The chain recombines TRBV5-1 with TRBJ2-7, with 9 bases aligning to TRBD1. The germline CDR1 and CDR2 sequences are SGHRS and YFSETQ. The V gene end was trimmed by 4 bases and the J gene end by 1 base; junction bases not matched to a gene: 3. CDR3 size: 14 residues. CDR3 DNA, as far as it was read: TGCGCCAGCAGCGACGGGACAGGGTCCTACGAG. As protein: CASSDGTGSYE. The whole CDR3 reads CASSDGTGSYEQYF.

In this sample, this clone turned up a few times. Coverage ceases 3 residues before the CDR3 finishes, and the germline J gene fills in the end. The chain joins TRBV7-2 to TRBJ1-2; the D gene is possibly TRBD1 (6 bases). Per the germline V gene, CDR1 is SGHTA and CDR2 is FQGNSA. The CDR3 loop spans 15 amino acids. The CDR3 bases that were read are TGTGCCAGCAGCTTAACAGGGACGAACTACAATGAC. This gives the protein CASSLTGTNYND. The whole CDR3 protein reads CASSLTGTNYNDYTF.

Many counts were recorded for this clone. The read halts 3 residues ahead of the CDR3 end, with the missing end drawn from the germline J gene. The V call is TRBV2, the J call TRBJ2-5; either TRBD1 or TRBD2 may supply D (6 bases each). Germline CDR1 and CDR2: SNHLY and FYNNEI. The CDR3 spans 14 residues. Trimming took off 11 bases at V and 6 bases at J, with 22 bases between the two ends. The sequenced part of the CDR3 DNA is TGTGCCTGTGGCGGGACATCGCTCGGGAAGACC. Translated, it gives CACGGTSLGKT. The CDR3 as a whole reads CACGGTSLGKTQYF. Based on the CDR3 plus reference TRBV2 and TRBJ2-5, the full variable domain is EPEVTQTPSHQVTQMGQEVILRCVPISNHLYFYWYRQILGQKVEFLVSFYNNEISEKSEIFDDQFSVERPDGSNFTLKIRSTKLEDSAMYFCACGGTSLGKTQYFGPGTRLLVL.

This clone was seen many times. The missing CDR3 end, 3 residues past where the read stops, is filled in from the germline J gene. The rearrangement links TRBV12-3 or TRBV12-4 to TRBJ2-1; no firm D call. V was clipped by 6 bases and J by 9 bases, with 9 bases between them. This CDR3 has 11 amino acids. The CDR3: CASSSQAEQFF. The sequenced CDR3 bases are TGTGCCAGCAGCTCCCAGGCTGAG.

This clone was seen at least ten times. The read is 3 residues too short to cover the CDR3 end, so that end is filled in from the germline J gene. V and J are TRBV5-1 and TRBJ1-5; no definite D call. The V end lost 5 bases, the J end lost 1 base, and 10 bases lay between the germline ends. This CDR3 is 14 amino acids long. The V gene's germline CDR1 is SGHRS and CDR2 YFSETQ. The CDR3: CASSSGESNQPQHF. The CDR3 bases that were read are TGCGCCAGCAGTTCCGGGGAGAGCAATCAGCCC.